This TCR beta chain appears in the sequencing data of a study of molecular identifiers for immune sequencing clone quantification. Study-wide results and limits: Barcode collisions between identical TCR molecules could shrink estimates of highly expanded clone sizes. The study found clones above 20 RNA copies held over 98% of effector molecules and under 1% in naive cells.

At least ten counts were recorded for this clonotype. Its antigen is as yet unknown. Listed TCR primers, together with previously described methods, were used for the bulk TCR libraries. TCRdb re-analysed the PCR reads in MiXCR, keeping a single row per CDR3 protein. The table lists over 85,000 distinct CDR3 sequences, 21% of them singletons. A CD8+CD4-CCR7+CD45RA+ phenotype served as the sorting definition for naive CD8 T cells. This CDR3 spans 15 amino acids. V was shortened by 3 bases and J by 3 bases, with 12 bases between the two germline ends. Germline assignment: CDR1 MGHRA and CDR2 YSYEKL. Material: naive CD8+ T cells from blood, with Jurkat cell RNA spiked in. Described subset: FACS-sorted CD8+CD4-CCR7+CD45RA+ naive T cells. V and J are TRBV4-1 and TRBJ1-5; perhaps TRBD1 as D (5 bases). The TCR sequence derives from a human donor in good health. Some libraries in this study had Jurkat cell RNA spiked in. For the CDR3, the DNA is TGCGCCAGCAGCCAGGGGGGTTGGGACAATCAGCCCCAGCATTTT. Its translation: CASSQGGWDNQPQHF.